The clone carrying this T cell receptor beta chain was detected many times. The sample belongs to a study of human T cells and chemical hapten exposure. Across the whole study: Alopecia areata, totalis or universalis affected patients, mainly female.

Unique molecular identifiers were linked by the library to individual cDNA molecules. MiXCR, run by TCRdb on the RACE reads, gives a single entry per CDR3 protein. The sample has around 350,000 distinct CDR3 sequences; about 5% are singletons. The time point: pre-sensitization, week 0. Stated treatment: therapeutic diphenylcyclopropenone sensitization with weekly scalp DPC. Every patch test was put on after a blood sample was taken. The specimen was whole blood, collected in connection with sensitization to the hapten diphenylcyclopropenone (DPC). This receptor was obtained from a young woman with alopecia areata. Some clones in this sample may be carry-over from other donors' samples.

The CDR3 region has the DNA TGCGCCAGCAGCCCCAATAGGGTAGATCACTCCTACGAGCAGTACTTC. It codes for CASSPNRVDHSYEQYF. The chain combines TRBV4-3 with TRBJ2-7; D is uncertain. V was cut by 4 bases and J by 0 bases, with 16 bases left in between. CDR1 is LGHNA, CDR2 YSLEER, per germline. The CDR3 consists of 16 residues.